The 25 T cell receptor beta chains in this list originate from one sample, sequenced in a study of PD-1 blockade in classical Hodgkin lymphoma. As to time point: newly diagnosed, previously untreated cHL patient sample. The assay was immunoSEQ multiplex PCR, and TCRdb's table has in-frame clones only and misses some. Among roughly 77,000 clones listed, roughly 93% were seen once. Sequenced input: peripheral blood mononuclear cells (PBMCs). All receptors derive from a human donor with classical Hodgkin lymphoma.

The chain's CDR3 is CASSYSGGGSRYEQYF. In nucleotides, the CDR3 is TGTGCCAGCAGTTACTCGGGCGGGGGGTCCCGCTACGAGCAGTACTTC. The V call is TRBV6-5, the J call TRBJ2-7; 8 bases match TRBD2. In germline, CDR1 is MNHEY, CDR2 SVGAGI. The V segment lost 0 bases and the J segment 3 bases; nucleotides outside the gene matches: 7. This CDR3 has 16 residues.

The chain has TRBV9 and TRBJ1-2; no reliable D call. V was shortened by 0 bases and J by 7 bases, with 10 bases between the two germline ends. In germline, CDR1 is SGDLS, CDR2 YYNGEE. This CDR3 is built from 13 residues. The CDR3 reads CASSVGGMGGYTF. CDR3 bases: TGTGCCAGCAGCGTAGGAGGGATGGGTGGCTACACCTTC.

The rearrangement links TRBV10-1 to TRBJ2-3; TRBD2 agrees at 9 bases. Germline trimming cut 8 bases from V and 6 bases from J; bases unmatched to any gene: 6. Germline CDR1 is WNHNN and CDR2 is SYGVQD (reference sequence). CDR3 length: 13 residues. DNA for the CDR3: TGCGCCAGCGGAGGGACTAGCTCCGATACGCAGTATTTT. Its translation: CASGGTSSDTQYF.

The chain carries TRBV10-3 and TRBJ2-7; D uncertain. This CDR3 is built from 14 residues. V lost 0 bases to trimming and J lost 2 bases, with 8 bases between them. Germline V gene sequence: CDR1 ENHRY, CDR2 SYGVKD. The CDR3 here is CAISESSSPYEQYF. The CDR3, as DNA: TGTGCCATCAGTGAGTCGTCCAGCCCCTACGAGCAGTACTTC.

V usage is TRBV2 and J usage is TRBJ2-3; TRBD2 agrees at 15 bases. CDR3 length equals 18 residues. Losses at the gene ends were 6 bases for V and 2 bases for J; bases not matched to a gene: 9. In germline, CDR1 is SNHLY, CDR2 FYNNEI. The CDR3 DNA sequence: TGTGCCAGCAGCTCGGGACTAGCGGGGGGTTCCCACACAGATACGCAGTATTTT. It encodes CASSSGLAGGSHTDTQYF.

This rearrangement joins TRBV9 to TRBJ1-5; D unresolved. Trimming removed 0 bases from V and 4 bases from J, with 5 bases in between. The germline V gene encodes CDR1 SGDLS and CDR2 YYNGEE. The CDR3 contains 13 residues. The CDR3 region has the DNA TGTGCCAGCAGCGTAGGGGCGAATCAGCCCCAGCATTTT. Translation: CASSVGANQPQHF.

The chain joins TRBV7-9 to TRBJ1-1; weak D call: TRBD1 (5 bases). V shed 10 bases and J shed 4 bases, with 19 bases lying between them. The CDR3 is 14 amino acids. Germline-derived CDR1 and CDR2 are SEHNR and FQNEAQ (reference sequence). CDR3 region: CATNSRASITEAFF. The CDR3 coding sequence is TGTGCCACCAATTCCAGGGCCTCGATCACTGAAGCTTTCTTT.

This clone occurred once. The chain combines TRBV6-5 with TRBJ1-2, with D maybe TRBD1 (5 bases). CDR1 is MNHEY and CDR2 is SVGAGI in the germline V gene. V was pared by 3 bases and J by 4 bases, with 9 bases between. The CDR3 spans 13 residues. The CDR3 here is CASSYAGSYGYTF. The CDR3, as DNA: TGTGCCAGCAGTTATGCAGGGAGCTATGGCTACACCTTC.

The chain combines TRBV7-5 with TRBJ2-7; the table's D call of TRBD1 was not tested on the DNA. TRBV7-5 is an annotated pseudogene. The CDR3 runs to 14 residues. The CDR3 is CARSLLWASYEQYF. CDR3 bases: TGTGCCAGAAGCTTACTTTGGGCATCCTACGAGCAGTACTTC.

The V gene is TRBV11-3, the J gene TRBJ2-3, with D possibly matching TRBD1 (7 bases). CDR3 length equals 15 residues. Germline CDR1 SGHNT, CDR2 YENEEA. V lost 1 base, J lost 8 bases, and 16 bases lay in between. The CDR3 protein is CASSLGDFQGGTQYF. DNA of the CDR3: TGTGCCAGCAGCTTAGGGGACTTCCAGGGGGGTACGCAGTATTTT.

In this sample, this clone turned up once. The chain has TRBV5-6 and TRBJ2-3; D possibly corresponds to TRBD2 (5 bases). The CDR3 sequence is 12 residues long. V shed 5 bases and J shed 3 bases, with 7 bases lying between them. Germline values: CDR1 SGHDT, CDR2 YYEEEE. The CDR3 sequence is CASSRRTDTQYF. The DNA for the CDR3 is TGTGCCAGCAGTAGGAGGACAGATACGCAGTATTTT.

The DNA of the CDR3 is TGTGCCAGCAGCTTCGGGACAAACACCGGGGAGCTGTTTTTT. Translating gives CASSFGTNTGELFF. V gene TRBV5-6 combines with J gene TRBJ2-2; maybe TRBD1 (6 bases). The V and J ends lost 2 bases and 2 bases respectively, with 7 bases between them. The CDR3 totals 14 residues. The germline V gene encodes CDR1 SGHDT and CDR2 YYEEEE.

This chain links TRBV28 with TRBJ2-7; D remains ambiguous. Per germline, CDR1 MDHEN and CDR2 SYDVKM. This CDR3 has 12 amino acids. V lost 7 bases and J 4 bases, leaving 11 bases between the germline ends. The CDR3 loop is CASKPDGYEQYF. CDR3 DNA: TGTGCCAGCAAACCCGACGGATACGAGCAGTACTTC.

The CDR3 sequence is CASIDGLAGGAKQFF. Here the CDR3 DNA reads TGCGCCAGCATCGACGGACTAGCGGGGGGGGCGAAGCAGTTCTTC. The chain carries TRBV5-1 and TRBJ2-1; 15 nucleotides line up with TRBD2. Germline values: CDR1 SGHRS, CDR2 YFSETQ. Trimming cost V 6 bases and J 11 bases; bases outside gene matches: 9. The CDR3 loop spans 15 amino acids. The variable domain in full, with the rest retrieved from reference TRBV5-1 and TRBJ2-1, is KAGVTQTPRYLIKTRGQQVTLSCSPISGHRSVSWYQQTPGQGLQFLFEYFSETQRNKGNFPGRFSGRQFSNSRSEMNVSTLELGDSALYLCASIDGLAGGAKQFFGPGTRLTVL.

This chain links TRBV2 with TRBJ2-7; maybe TRBD2 (6 bases). This CDR3 contains 13 residues. Germline loops: CDR1 SNHLY, CDR2 FYNNEI. Between the trimmed V and J ends, which lost 8 bases and 0 bases, there was a span of 11 bases. CDR3 nucleotide sequence: TGTGCCAGCGGGCGGGACTTCTCCTACGAGCAGTACTTC. The encoded protein is CASGRDFSYEQYF.

The rearrangement links TRBV19 to TRBJ2-3, with 8 bases lining up with TRBD1. Per the germline V gene, CDR1 is LNHDA and CDR2 is SQIVND (reference sequence). The CDR3 spans 14 residues. Unmatched junction bases numbered 3, after V lost 6 bases and J lost 1 base. In DNA, the CDR3 is TGTGCCAGTAGCCCCAGGGGGCGCACAGATACGCAGTATTTT. This gives the protein CASSPRGRTDTQYF.

The chain employs TRBV7-9 and TRBJ1-1; TRBD1 is a possible D gene (5 bases). Germline V gene lookup returns CDR1 SEHNR and CDR2 FQNEAQ (reference sequence). CDR3 size: 14 residues. V dropped 1 base and J dropped 7 bases, with 13 bases sitting between them. This chain's CDR3 is CASSLGGLSVEAFF. DNA of the CDR3: TGTGCCAGCAGCTTAGGGGGCCTCTCCGTTGAAGCTTTCTTT.

The chain combines TRBV28 with TRBJ2-3; 8 bases align to TRBD1. The CDR3 has 16 amino acids. V lost 4 bases to trimming and J lost 3 bases; unmatched junction nucleotides: 9. CDR1 is MDHEN and CDR2 is SYDVKM in the germline V gene. The CDR3 coding sequence is TGTGCCAGCAGTTCCCCCTCCGGACAGGGAACAGATACGCAGTATTTT. Its translation is CASSSPSGQGTDTQYF.

This sequence joins TRBV2 and TRBJ2-2; a weak D match, TRBD1 (6 bases). Looked up from germline, CDR1 is SNHLY and CDR2 is FYNNEI. Trimming shortened V by 6 bases and J by 0 bases, and 11 bases separated the two germline ends. The CDR3 sequence is 15 residues long. CDR3 sequence reads: CASRATGANTGELFF. DNA for the CDR3: TGTGCCAGCAGGGCGACAGGCGCGAACACCGGGGAGCTGTTTTTT.

V gene TRBV6-1 combines with J gene TRBJ2-7; TRBD1 or TRBD2 may be the D gene (5 bases each). This CDR3 has 13 amino acids. Per the germline V gene, CDR1 is MNHNS and CDR2 is SASEGT. With 1 base removed from V and 7 bases from J, the gap between germline ends came to 11 bases. CDR3 coding DNA: TGTGCCAGCAGTGAAGGAGGGGTGCAGGAGCAGTACTTC. This codes for CASSEGGVQEQYF.

J is TRBJ2-7 and V is TRBV9, with 7 bases lining up with TRBD2. Looked up from germline, CDR1 is SGDLS and CDR2 is YYNGEE. The CDR3 covers 15 residues. V shed 0 bases, J shed 2 bases, and the junction held 5 bases outside the gene matches. CDR3 sequence reads: CASSVASGETYEQYF. CDR3 coding DNA: TGTGCCAGCAGCGTAGCTAGCGGAGAAACCTACGAGCAGTACTTC.

This clone was seen once. The genes are TRBV6-5 and TRBJ1-2, with D possibly matching TRBD1 (6 bases). The V gene lost 2 bases and the J gene lost 14 bases, with 18 bases spanning the gap. This CDR3 is 13 amino acids long. Germline assignment: CDR1 MNHEY and CDR2 SVGAGI. CDR3 amino acids: CASSYTPGHISTF. DNA for the CDR3: TGTGCCAGCAGTTACACCCCGGGACATATCTCAACCTTC.

J is TRBJ2-7 and V is TRBV2, with 10 positions matching TRBD1. The trim removed 6 bases at V and 4 bases at J, leaving 3 bases unmatched. Germline lookup yields CDR1 SNHLY and CDR2 FYNNEI. The CDR3 length is 13 residues. The CDR3 is CASRDRGIYEQYF. CDR3 DNA: TGTGCCAGCAGGGACAGGGGGATATACGAGCAGTACTTC.

The rearrangement uses TRBV5-8 and TRBJ2-7; TRBD2 aligns across 8 bases. V lost 0 bases and J lost 3; bases outside the gene matches: 11. The CDR3 is 17 amino acids. Per the germline V gene, CDR1 is SGHTS and CDR2 is YDEGEE. CDR3 loop: CASSLGTSGSPRYEQYF. Here the CDR3 DNA reads TGTGCCAGCAGCTTGGGGACGAGCGGGAGCCCCCGCTACGAGCAGTACTTC.

In this sample, this clone turned up once. The rearrangement links TRBV27 to TRBJ1-5, with 11 bases aligning to TRBD1. This CDR3 spans 17 amino acids. With 4 bases clipped from V and 0 bases from J, the junction kept 5 bases outside the gene matches. Germline lookup yields CDR1 MNHEY and CDR2 SMNVEV (reference sequence). The CDR3 nucleotides read TGTGCCAGCAGTTCTCACGGGACAGGGGGTAGCAATCAGCCCCAGCATTTT. It yields the protein CASSSHGTGGSNQPQHF.